The T cell receptor (beta chain) described here comes from a study of cytomegalovirus exposure and HLA in healthy donors. Study-level background: An earlier analysis identified more than 90 million unique TCR beta sequences in about 190 million T cells.

The germline V and J ends were trimmed by 7 bases and 5 bases, with 17 bases remaining between them. Germline V gene sequence: CDR1 MNHEY, CDR2 SVGAGI. This CDR3 spans 14 amino acids. PCR employed 60 Vbeta and 13 Jbeta primers. Sequencing was performed with immunoSEQ multiplex PCR; in TCRdb, only in-frame clones are kept and a portion is missing. This table holds over 85,000 clones, around 77% found once. Concerning this clone itself: Antigen unknown.

The study, taken as a whole, reports: High sensitivity and specificity were reportedly achieved when the classifier diagnosed cytomegalovirus status. The authors later found HLA-associated TCR beta chains more clonally expanded than equally common others. Later, TCR association rates were found to vary by HLA locus, highest for DRB1 and lowest for HLA-C.

The receptor comes from a man aged 40-49 years in good health and CMV-seronegative. The genes are TRBV6-5 and TRBJ1-1; the D gene is possibly TRBD1 (5 bases). The sample comprised PBMCs. CDR3 bases: TGTGCCAGCACCAATTCCGACAGTAATACTGAAGCTTTCTTT. Amino acid sequence: CASTNSDSNTEAFF.